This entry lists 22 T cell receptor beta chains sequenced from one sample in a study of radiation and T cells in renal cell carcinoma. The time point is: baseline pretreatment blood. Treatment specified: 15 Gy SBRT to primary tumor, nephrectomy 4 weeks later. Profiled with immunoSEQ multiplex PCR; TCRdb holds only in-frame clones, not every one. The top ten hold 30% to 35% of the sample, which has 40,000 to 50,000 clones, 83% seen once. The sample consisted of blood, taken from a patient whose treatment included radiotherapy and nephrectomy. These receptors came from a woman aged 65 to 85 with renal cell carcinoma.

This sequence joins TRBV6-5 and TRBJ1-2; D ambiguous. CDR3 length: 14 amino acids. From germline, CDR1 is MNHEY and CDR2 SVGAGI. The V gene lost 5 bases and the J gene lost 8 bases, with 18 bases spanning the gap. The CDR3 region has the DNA TGTGCCAGCAGTAAGAATAAGGGAGTAGGCGGCTACACCTTC. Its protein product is CASSKNKGVGGYTF.

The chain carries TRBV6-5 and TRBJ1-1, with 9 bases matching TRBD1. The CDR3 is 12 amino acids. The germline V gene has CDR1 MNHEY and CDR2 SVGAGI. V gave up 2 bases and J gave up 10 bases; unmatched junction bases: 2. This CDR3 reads CASSYGQGRAFF. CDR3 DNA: TGTGCCAGCAGTTACGGACAGGGGCGAGCTTTCTTT.

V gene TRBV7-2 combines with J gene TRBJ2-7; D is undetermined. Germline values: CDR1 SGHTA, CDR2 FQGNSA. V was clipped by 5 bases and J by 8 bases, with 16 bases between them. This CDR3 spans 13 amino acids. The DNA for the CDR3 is TGTGCCAGCAGCCCTGGTGCGGCGAGTCAGCAGTACTTC. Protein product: CASSPGAASQQYF.

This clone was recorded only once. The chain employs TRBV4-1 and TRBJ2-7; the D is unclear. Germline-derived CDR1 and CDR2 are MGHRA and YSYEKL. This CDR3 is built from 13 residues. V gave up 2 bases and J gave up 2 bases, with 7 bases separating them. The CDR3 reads CASSQTQAYEQYF. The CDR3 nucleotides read TGCGCCAGCAGCCAAACCCAAGCCTACGAGCAGTACTTC.

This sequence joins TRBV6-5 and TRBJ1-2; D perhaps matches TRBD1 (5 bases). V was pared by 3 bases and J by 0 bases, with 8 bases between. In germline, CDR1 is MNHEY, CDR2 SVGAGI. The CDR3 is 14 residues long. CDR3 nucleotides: TGTGCCAGCAGTTATGCGGGGCCTAACTATGGCTACACCTTC. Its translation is CASSYAGPNYGYTF.

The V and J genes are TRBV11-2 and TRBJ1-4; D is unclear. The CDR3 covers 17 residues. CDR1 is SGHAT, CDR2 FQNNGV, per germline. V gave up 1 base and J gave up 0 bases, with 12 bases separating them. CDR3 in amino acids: CASSLVDWVATNEKLFF. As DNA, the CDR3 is TGTGCCAGCAGCTTAGTAGATTGGGTCGCAACTAATGAAAAACTGTTTTTT. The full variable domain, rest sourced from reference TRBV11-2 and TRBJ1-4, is EAGVAQSPRYKIIEKRQSVAFWCNPISGHATLYWYQQILGQGPKLLIQFQNNGVVDDSQLPKDRFSAERLKGVDSTLKIQPAKLEDSAVYLCASSLVDWVATNEKLFFGSGTQLSVL.

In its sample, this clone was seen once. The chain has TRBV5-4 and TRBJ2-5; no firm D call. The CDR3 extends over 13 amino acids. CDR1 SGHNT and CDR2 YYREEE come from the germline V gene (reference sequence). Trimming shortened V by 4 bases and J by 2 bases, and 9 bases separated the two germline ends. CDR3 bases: TGTGCCAGCAGCAGGCAAACACAAGAGACCCAGTACTTC. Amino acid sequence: CASSRQTQETQYF.

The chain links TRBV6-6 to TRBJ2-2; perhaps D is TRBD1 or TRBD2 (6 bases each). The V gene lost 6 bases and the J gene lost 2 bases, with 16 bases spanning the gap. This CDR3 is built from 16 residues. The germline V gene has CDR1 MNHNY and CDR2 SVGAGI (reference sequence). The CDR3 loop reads CASSLWGALNTGELFF. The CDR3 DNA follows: TGTGCCAGCAGCCTTTGGGGGGCCCTCAACACCGGGGAGCTGTTTTTT.

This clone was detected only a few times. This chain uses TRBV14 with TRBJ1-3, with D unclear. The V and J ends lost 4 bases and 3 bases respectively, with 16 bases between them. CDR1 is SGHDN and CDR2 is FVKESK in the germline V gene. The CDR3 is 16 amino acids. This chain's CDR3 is CASSPLGPAGGNTIYF. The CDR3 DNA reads TGTGCCAGCAGCCCCCTTGGGCCCGCGGGTGGAAACACCATATATTTT.

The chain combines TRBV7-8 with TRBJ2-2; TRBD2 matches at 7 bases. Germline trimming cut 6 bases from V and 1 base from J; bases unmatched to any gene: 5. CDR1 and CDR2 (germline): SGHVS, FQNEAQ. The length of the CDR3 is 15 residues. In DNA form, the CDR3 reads TGTGCCAGCAGTAGCGGGCCAAGGAACACCGGGGAGCTGTTTTTT. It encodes CASSSGPRNTGELFF.

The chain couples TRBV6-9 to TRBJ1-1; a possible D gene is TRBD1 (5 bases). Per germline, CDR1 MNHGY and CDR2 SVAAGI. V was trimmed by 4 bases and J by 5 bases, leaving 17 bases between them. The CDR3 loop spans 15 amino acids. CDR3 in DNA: TGTGCCAGCAGTTCCCCCCGAGGGGAGGGAACTGAAGCTTTCTTT. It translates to CASSSPRGEGTEAFF.

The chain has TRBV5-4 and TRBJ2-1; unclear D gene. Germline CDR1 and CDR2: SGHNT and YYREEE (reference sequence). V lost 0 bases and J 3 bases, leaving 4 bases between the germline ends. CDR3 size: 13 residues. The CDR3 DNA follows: TGTGCCAGCAGCTTGGGGGACTACAATGAGCAGTTCTTC. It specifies CASSLGDYNEQFF.

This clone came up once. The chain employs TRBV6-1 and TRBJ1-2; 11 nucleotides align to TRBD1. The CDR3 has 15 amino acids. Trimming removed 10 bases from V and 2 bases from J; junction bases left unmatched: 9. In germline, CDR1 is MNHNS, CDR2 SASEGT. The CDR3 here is CATRDRGVENYGYTF. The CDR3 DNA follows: TGTGCCACCCGGGACAGGGGGGTTGAAAACTATGGCTACACCTTC.

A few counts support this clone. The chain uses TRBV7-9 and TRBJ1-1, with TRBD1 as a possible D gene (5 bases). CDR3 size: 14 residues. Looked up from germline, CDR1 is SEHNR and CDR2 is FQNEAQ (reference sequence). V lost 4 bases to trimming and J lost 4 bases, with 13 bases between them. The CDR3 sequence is CASSSSGAGTEAFF. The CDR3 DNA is TGTGCCAGCAGCTCTTCCGGGGCCGGCACTGAAGCTTTCTTT.

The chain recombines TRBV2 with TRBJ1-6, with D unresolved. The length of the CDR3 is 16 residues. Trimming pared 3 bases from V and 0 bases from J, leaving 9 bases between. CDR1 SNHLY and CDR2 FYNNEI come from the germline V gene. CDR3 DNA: TGTGCCAGCAGTGACATGGGGAGCTCCTATAATTCACCCCTCCACTTT. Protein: CASSDMGSSYNSPLHF.

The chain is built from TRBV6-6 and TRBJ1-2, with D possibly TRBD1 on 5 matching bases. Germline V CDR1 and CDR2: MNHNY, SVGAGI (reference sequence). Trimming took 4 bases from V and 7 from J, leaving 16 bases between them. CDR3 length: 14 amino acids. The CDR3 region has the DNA TGTGCCAGCAGTTCCCCCTTCCGGGACCTTGGCTACACCTTC. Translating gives CASSSPFRDLGYTF.

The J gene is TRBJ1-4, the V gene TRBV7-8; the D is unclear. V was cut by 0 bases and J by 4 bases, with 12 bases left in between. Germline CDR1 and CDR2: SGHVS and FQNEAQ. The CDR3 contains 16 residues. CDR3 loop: CASSLARPQFNEKLFF. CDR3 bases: TGTGCCAGCAGCTTAGCCCGCCCCCAGTTTAATGAAAAACTGTTTTTT.

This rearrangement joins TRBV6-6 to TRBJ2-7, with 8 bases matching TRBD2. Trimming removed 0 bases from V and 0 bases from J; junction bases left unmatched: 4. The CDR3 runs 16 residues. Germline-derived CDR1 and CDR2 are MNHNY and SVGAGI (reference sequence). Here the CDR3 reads CASSYSPGGSSYEQYF. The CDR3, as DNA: TGTGCCAGCAGTTACTCCCCGGGGGGGAGCTCCTACGAGCAGTACTTC.

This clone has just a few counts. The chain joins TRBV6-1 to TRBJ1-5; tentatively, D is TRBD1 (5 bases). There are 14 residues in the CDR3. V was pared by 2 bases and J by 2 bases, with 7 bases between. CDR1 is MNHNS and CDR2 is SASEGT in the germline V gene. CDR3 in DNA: TGTGCCAGCAGTGAACAGGGCGGCAATCAGCCCCAGCATTTT. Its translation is CASSEQGGNQPQHF.

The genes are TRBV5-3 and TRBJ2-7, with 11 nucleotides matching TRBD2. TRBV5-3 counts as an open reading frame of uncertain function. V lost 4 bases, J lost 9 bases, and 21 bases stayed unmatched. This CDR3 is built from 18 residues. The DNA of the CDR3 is TGTGCCAGAAGCCGCGGGACAGTAAAAAACACTAGCGGGGGACGGCAGTACTTC. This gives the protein CARSRGTVKNTSGGRQYF.

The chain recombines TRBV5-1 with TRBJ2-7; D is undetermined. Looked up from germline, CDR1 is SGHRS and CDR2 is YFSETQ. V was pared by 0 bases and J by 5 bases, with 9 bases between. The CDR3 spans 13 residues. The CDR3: CASSLGPGNEQYF. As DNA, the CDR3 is TGCGCCAGCAGCTTGGGCCCCGGCAACGAGCAGTACTTC.

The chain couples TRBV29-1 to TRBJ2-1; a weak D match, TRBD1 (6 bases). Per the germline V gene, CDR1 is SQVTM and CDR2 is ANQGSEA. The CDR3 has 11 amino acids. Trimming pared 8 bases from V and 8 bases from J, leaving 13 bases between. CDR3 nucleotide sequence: TGCAGCACCCAGGGGCGGCATGAGCAGTTCTTC. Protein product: CSTQGRHEQFF.